This T cell receptor (beta chain) emerged from a study of CD8+ T cells in alopecia areata. Turning to this clone: The antigen remains undetermined.

Notes on the study in general: Across lesional scalp, and particularly alopecia totalis/universalis, clonality surpassed that of normal scalp.

V was trimmed by 8 bases and J by 8 bases, leaving 15 bases between them. This CDR3 is built from 12 residues. Germline CDR1 and CDR2: SNHLY and FYNNEI. Following extraction, RNA underwent reverse transcription to cDNA, which served as the sequencing template. Clones were sequenced by immunoSEQ multiplex PCR, and TCRdb holds only the in-frame ones, with some missing. The sample comprises over 120,000 clones, around three fifths of which are singletons, and about 6% rests with the top ten. The chain joins TRBV2 to TRBJ1-1, with D perhaps TRBD1 (5 bases). This specimen consisted of CD4+ T cells sorted from blood, obtained at week 0. This sequence was found in a human donor with alopecia areata. CDR3 nucleotide sequence: TGTGCCAGCGGGGGGTCCGGGCCCGAAGCTTTCTTT. This codes for CASGGSGPEAFF.